This T cell receptor (beta chain) emerged from a study of early T cells in non-severe SARS-CoV-2 infection. At the level of the study: The authors sequenced bulk RNA from unsorted whole blood, leaving chains unpaired. Study-wide points: Database matching using VDJdb favored anti-spike CD8 responses, with private and CD4 specificities left missing.

At least ten counts were recorded for this clonotype. Its antigen is unknown. Separate cDNA molecules each had unique molecular identifiers attached to them. TCRdb recomputed calls from the 5' RACE reads with MiXCR, one row per CDR3 protein. The sample lists around 77,000 distinct CDR3 sequences, approximately 5% seen once, with under 8% in the top ten. The V gene's germline CDR1 is MDHEN and CDR2 SYDVKM. Trimming left V 3 bases short and J 4 bases short, with 13 bases between. This CDR3 contains 15 residues. V gene TRBV28 combines with J gene TRBJ1-5, with D tentatively TRBD1 (5 bases). This material consisted of whole blood, taken at baseline. This receptor was obtained from an adult who was a healthcare worker with PCR-confirmed SARS-CoV-2 infection or an uninfected control (not recorded which). The CDR3 DNA reads as TGTGCCAGCAGTTTGAGTACCCCAGGGAATCAGCCCCAGCATTTT. It yields the protein CASSLSTPGNQPQHF. Combining the CDR3 with reference TRBV28 and TRBJ1-5 gives the whole variable domain DVKVTQSSRYLVKRTGEKVFLECVQDMDHENMFWYRQDPGLGLRLIYFSYDVKMKEKGDIPEGYSVSREKKERFSLILESASTNQTSMYLCASSLSTPGNQPQHFGDGTRLSIL.